These T cell receptor beta chains were read from a single sample in a study of T-cell reconstitution after alpha-beta-depleted transplantation in children. TCRdb reanalysed the PCR reads using MiXCR and keeps one entry per CDR3 protein. The sample shows about 480,000 distinct CDR3 sequences, around an eighth of them seen only once. The source was PBMCs from the stem cell graft donor, collected from the stem cell graft. The receptors stem from a human donor who donated a stem cell graft to a child with combined immunodeficiency. CDR3s include the opening cysteine and the closing phenylalanine or tryptophan. A D gene is named only where the DNA matches it firmly. Some rows mark clone size as missing; the rest say once, few, many or name a class of expanded clone.

abundance	v_gene	j_gene	d_gene	CDR3nt	CDR3aa
many	TRBV29-1	TRBJ2-3	.	TGCAGCGTTGAAGGGCTGCGCGTAACTAGCACAGATACGCAGTATTTT	CSVEGLRVTSTDTQYF
many	TRBV12-3/TRBV12-4	TRBJ1-4	.	TGTGCCAGCGGGGGCCTAAATGAAAAACTGTTTTTT	CASGGLNEKLFF
.	TRBV6-5	TRBJ1-5	.	TGTGCCAGCAGTTACGGAAGGCAGGGTTATAGCAATCAGCCCCAGCATTTT	CASSYGRQGYSNQPQHF
few	TRBV7-8	TRBJ2-7	.	TGTGCCAGCAGCCCCGGCCGAAGGTACGAGCAGTACTTC	CASSPGRRYEQYF
.	TRBV12-3/TRBV12-4	TRBJ1-5	.	TGTGCCAGCAGCAGGGGTAGGAGCAATCAGCCCCAGCATTTT	CASSRGRSNQPQHF
many	TRBV12-3/TRBV12-4	TRBJ1-4	.	TGTGCCAGCAGTTCGCGCGCAGGGAGGGAAAAACTGTTTTTT	CASSSRAGREKLFF
many	TRBV27	TRBJ1-2	.	TGTGCCAGCAGTTTATCGATAGGGCGTCCAGACTATGGCTACACCTTC	CASSLSIGRPDYGYTF
once	TRBV12-3/TRBV12-4	TRBJ2-2	.	TGTGCCAGCAGTCGGGCGAACACCGGGGAGCTGTTTTTT	CASSRANTGELFF
.	TRBV20-1	TRBJ2-1	.	TGCAGTGCTAACAAGGGGTACCTTATAGGTGAGCAGTTCTTC	CSANKGYLIGEQFF
many	TRBV29-1	TRBJ1-1	.	TGCAGCGTTGGGGTGAACACTGAAGCTTTCTTT	CSVGVNTEAFF
.	TRBV3-1	TRBJ2-7	.	TGTGCCTCCTGCCAAGATCCGGCGGGGCGGGGACCCTACGAGCAGTACTTC	CASCQDPAGRGPYEQYF
.	TRBV11-2	TRBJ2-2	TRBD2	TGTGCCAGCAGCTTAGACGGCCCAGCGGGAGGGCTCGGGGAGCTGTTTTTT	CASSLDGPAGGLGELFF
.	TRBV6-1	TRBJ2-3	TRBD1	TGTGCCACCAGGACAGGGGGGACAGATACGCAGTATTTT	CATRTGGTDTQYF
.	TRBV20-1	TRBJ1-3	TRBD1	TGCAGTGCTAGAACGCGGACGGGACAGGGGGAATCTGGAAACACCATATATTTT	CSARTRTGQGESGNTIYF
few	TRBV9	TRBJ2-1	.	TGTGCCAGCAGCGTAGAAGGGACACACCTCAATGAGCAGTTCTTC	CASSVEGTHLNEQFF
few	TRBV11-2	TRBJ1-3	.	TGTGCCAGCAGCTTTGTAAGAGACTCTGGAAACACCATATATTTT	CASSFVRDSGNTIYF
many	TRBV24-1	TRBJ2-3	.	TGTGCCACCAGTGACCCATCAGATACGCAGTATTTT	CATSDPSDTQYF